A single sample gave rise to the 15 T cell receptor beta chains below, sequenced in a study of tumor-infiltrating lymphocytes in primary liver carcinoma. A primer in the constant region served to generate TCR beta cDNA from about 480 ng of total RNA. For TCR beta, libraries were produced by three nested multiplex PCR rounds using slightly modified ARM-PCR. Forward primers for TRBV1-TRBV30 and a C-beta reverse primer served the first two PCR rounds, at roughly 10 cycles each. MiXCR, run by TCRdb on the multiplex PCR reads, gives a single entry per CDR3 protein. The sample records about 96,000 distinct CDR3 sequences, approximately 72% being singletons. Unsorted bulk tissue, roughly 19-34 mg of it, served as the source for co-extraction of RNA and DNA. Sequencing was performed on tumor-adjacent normal liver tissue. These receptors were collected from a man between 40 and 49 years old with primary liver carcinoma and hepatitis B virus infection.

On this clonotype: No conserved phenylalanine or tryptophan ends this CDR3, so it is likely a read error. The chain has TRBV14 and TRBJ1-6; weak D call: TRBD1 (5 bases). This CDR3 comprises 14 residues. The germline V gene encodes CDR1 SGHDN and CDR2 FVKESK. Written as DNA, the CDR3 is TGTGCCAGCAGCCAGTGGGGGGGTAATTTACCCCTCCACTCT. Protein: CASSQWGGNLPLHS.

This clonotype is a singleton in its sample. The rearrangement links TRBV6-2 or TRBV6-3 to TRBJ2-6; 8 bases agree with TRBD2. V was clipped by 5 bases and J by 1 base; unmatched bases: 10. Germline-derived CDR1 and CDR2 are MNHEY and SVGEGT. The CDR3 has 18 residues. This CDR3 is CASSLPPGGRSGANVLTF. CDR3 sequence (DNA): TGTGCCAGCAGTCTCCCACCGGGGGGGCGATCTGGGGCCAACGTCCTGACTTTC.

This clonotype has at least ten counts. V is TRBV6-2 or TRBV6-3 and J is TRBJ2-1, with 11 bases lining up with TRBD2. The junction had 0 bases not matched to a gene; V was cut back by 0 bases and J by 5 bases. Germline V gene data show CDR1 as MNHEY and CDR2 as SVGEGT. There are 15 residues in the CDR3. CDR3 loop: CASSYSLAGDNEQFF. DNA for the CDR3: TGTGCCAGCAGTTACTCACTAGCGGGAGACAATGAGCAGTTCTTC.

As for this clonotype: Its ends do not fully match the called genes, so a read error is possible. The V call is TRBV4-1, the J call TRBJ2-7; D unresolved. There are 15 residues in the CDR3. Germline assignment: CDR1 MGHRA and CDR2 YSYEKL. CDR3 nucleotides: TGCGCCAGCAGTCAAGATCATGGCGCCTCCTACGAGCGGTACTTC. Protein: CASSQDHGASYERYF.

About this clonotype itself: This CDR3 is missing its conserved last phenylalanine or tryptophan, likely due to a read error. The chain has TRBV6-1 and TRBJ1-2, with 9 bases lining up with TRBD1. This CDR3 spans 15 amino acids. Germline loops: CDR1 MNHNS, CDR2 SASEGT. V shed 4 bases, J shed 0 bases, and the junction held 3 bases outside the gene matches. The CDR3 loop is CASSVRQGANYGYTS. The CDR3 region has the DNA TGTGCCAGCAGTGTCCGACAGGGGGCTAACTATGGCTACACCTCT.

The chain links TRBV11-2 to TRBJ2-2, with unresolved D. Germline V gene lookup returns CDR1 SGHAT and CDR2 FQNNGV. V lost 2 bases and J lost 8, with 15 bases in between. The CDR3 runs to 15 residues. CDR3 region: CASSLFVGSAGELFF. CDR3 coding DNA: TGTGCCAGCAGCTTATTCGTGGGTTCGGCAGGGGAGCTGTTTTTT.

Worth noting for this clonotype: It is likely a read error, because the conserved phenylalanine at the end of the CDR3 is missing. The chain employs TRBV12-3 or TRBV12-4 and TRBJ2-2; D is tentatively TRBD1 or TRBD2 (6 bases each). V was cut by 6 bases and J by 8 bases, with 19 bases left in between. This CDR3 is built from 15 residues. The CDR3 nucleotides are TGTGCCAGCAGATGGGGGGCGGTGGGTCGAGGGGAGCTGTTTTTG. This encodes CASRWGAVGRGELFL.

A word on this clonotype: Mismatch with germline at one junction end may stem from a read error. V gene TRBV6-6 combines with J gene TRBJ2-7, with a possible D match to TRBD2 (6 bases). Germline V CDR1 and CDR2: MNHNY, SVGAGI (reference sequence). This CDR3 comprises 15 residues. The chain's CDR3 is CASSYSGTGSYDQYF. The CDR3 region has the DNA TGTGCCAGCAGTTACTCAGGGACTGGATCCTACGACCAGTACTTC.

Comments on this clonotype: A much larger clone lies a single base off, so this may be a read error. The chain links TRBV5-5 to TRBJ2-2; 9 bases are shared with TRBD2. Germline V CDR1 and CDR2: SGHKS, YYEKEE (reference sequence). The CDR3 covers 14 residues. The junction had 6 bases not matched to a gene; V was cut back by 5 bases and J by 7 bases. The CDR3 loop reads CASRPGLAYGELFF. The CDR3 DNA is TGTGCCAGCAGACCAGGACTAGCGTACGGGGAGCTGTTTTTT.

The V call is TRBV5-1, the J call TRBJ1-2; D is unresolved. V dropped 2 bases and J dropped 10 bases, with 12 bases sitting between them. The CDR3 consists of 12 residues. The germline V gene encodes CDR1 SGHRS and CDR2 YFSETQ. CDR3 bases: TGCGCCAGCAGCTTCACAGACTCGGACTACACCTTC. It is translated as CASSFTDSDYTF.

V is TRBV11-2 and J is TRBJ2-7, with a weak D call TRBD1 (6 bases). Germline lookup yields CDR1 SGHAT and CDR2 FQNNGV. This CDR3 is 17 amino acids long. The ends were cut back, 11 bases at V and 0 bases at J, with 26 bases in the middle. Here the CDR3 reads CAGGLNFGTPSSYEQYF. DNA of the CDR3: TGTGCCGGCGGCTTAAACTTCGGGACACCCAGCTCCTACGAGCAGTACTTC.

As regards this clonotype: Germline is not matched at one junction end, which may reflect a read error. The chain has TRBV6-6 and TRBJ2-7; 10 bases are a match to TRBD1. Germline V gene data show CDR1 as MNHNY and CDR2 as SVGAGI (reference sequence). The CDR3 loop spans 15 amino acids. The CDR3 DNA follows: TGTGCCAGCAGTTACTCGACAGGGGGCTATGACGAGCAGCACTTC. Its protein product is CASSYSTGGYDEQHF.

Turning to this clonotype: At one end, the junction sequence differs from germline, possibly due to a read error. This rearrangement joins TRBV5-1 to TRBJ2-1; TRBD2 matches 7 bases. CDR1 and CDR2 from the germline V gene are SGHRS and YFSETQ. This CDR3 region has 16 residues. The CDR3 coding sequence is TGCGCCAGCAGCCTCCTTGGCGGGAGCTCCCACAATGAGCAGTTCTTC. This gives the protein CASSLLGGSSHNEQFF.

In the case of this clonotype: Its ends do not fully match the called genes, so a read error is possible. The V call is TRBV11-2, the J call TRBJ2-7, with 8 bases matching TRBD2. Germline CDR1 is SGHAT and CDR2 is FQNNGV. This CDR3 comprises 14 residues. CDR3 sequence: CASSTPSGHYEQYF. The CDR3 DNA reads TGTGCCAGCAGCACCCCTAGCGGGCACTACGAGCAGTATTTC.

Of note for this clonotype: The junction departs from the called germline gene at one end, perhaps through a read error. The V and J genes are TRBV6-6 and TRBJ2-1; the match to TRBD2 covers 7 bases. The CDR3 spans 16 residues. Germline V gene sequence: CDR1 MNHNY, CDR2 SVGAGI (reference sequence). For the CDR3, the DNA is TGTGCCAGCACCGGGCCGACTAGCCTCTCCTGCAATGAGCAGTCCTTC. Amino acid sequence: CASTGPTSLSCNEQSF.